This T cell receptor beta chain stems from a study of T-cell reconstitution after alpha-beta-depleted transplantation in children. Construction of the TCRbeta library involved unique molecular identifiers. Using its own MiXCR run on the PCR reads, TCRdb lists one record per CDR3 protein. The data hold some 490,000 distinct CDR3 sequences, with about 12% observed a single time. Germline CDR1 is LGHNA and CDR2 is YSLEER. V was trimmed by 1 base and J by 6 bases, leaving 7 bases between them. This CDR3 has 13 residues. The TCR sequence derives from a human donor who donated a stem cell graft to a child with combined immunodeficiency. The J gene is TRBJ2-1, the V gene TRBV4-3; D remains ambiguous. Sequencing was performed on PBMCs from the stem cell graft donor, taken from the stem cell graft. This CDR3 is CASSQGRVNEQFF. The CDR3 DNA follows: TGCGCCAGCAGCCAAGGTCGTGTCAATGAGCAGTTCTTC.